The T cell receptor beta chain described here comes from a study of T cells in Graves' hyperthyroidism and ophthalmopathy. About the research overall: The authors collected peripheral blood at initial diagnosis, before any treatment. Study-wide results and caveats: The model's output predicted ophthalmopathy at a median of about 5.9 months prior to onset. The authors' 13 V-J model separated ophthalmopathy from stable hyperthyroidism.

Notes on this clonotype: No antigen is known for it.

RNA transcripts provided the source from which TCR beta CDR3 regions were amplified. HTBI primers were employed in a first-round RT-PCR of the TCR CDR3. TCRdb reanalysed the multiplex PCR reads using MiXCR and keeps one entry per CDR3 protein. The sample gives roughly 380,000 distinct CDR3 sequences, roughly 14% of which show up once; around 20% is in the top ten. The CDR3 loop spans 13 amino acids. Trimming pared 0 bases from V and 7 bases from J, leaving 9 bases between. The germline gives CDR1 KGHSH, CDR2 LQKENI. J is TRBJ2-5 and V is TRBV18; D is ambiguous. The TCR comes from a man aged 30 to 45 with Graves' hyperthyroidism that later progressed to Graves' ophthalmopathy. Sequenced: blood. CDR3 protein: CASSPPGVRTQYF. CDR3 coding DNA: TGTGCCAGCTCACCACCGGGCGTCCGGACCCAGTACTTC.